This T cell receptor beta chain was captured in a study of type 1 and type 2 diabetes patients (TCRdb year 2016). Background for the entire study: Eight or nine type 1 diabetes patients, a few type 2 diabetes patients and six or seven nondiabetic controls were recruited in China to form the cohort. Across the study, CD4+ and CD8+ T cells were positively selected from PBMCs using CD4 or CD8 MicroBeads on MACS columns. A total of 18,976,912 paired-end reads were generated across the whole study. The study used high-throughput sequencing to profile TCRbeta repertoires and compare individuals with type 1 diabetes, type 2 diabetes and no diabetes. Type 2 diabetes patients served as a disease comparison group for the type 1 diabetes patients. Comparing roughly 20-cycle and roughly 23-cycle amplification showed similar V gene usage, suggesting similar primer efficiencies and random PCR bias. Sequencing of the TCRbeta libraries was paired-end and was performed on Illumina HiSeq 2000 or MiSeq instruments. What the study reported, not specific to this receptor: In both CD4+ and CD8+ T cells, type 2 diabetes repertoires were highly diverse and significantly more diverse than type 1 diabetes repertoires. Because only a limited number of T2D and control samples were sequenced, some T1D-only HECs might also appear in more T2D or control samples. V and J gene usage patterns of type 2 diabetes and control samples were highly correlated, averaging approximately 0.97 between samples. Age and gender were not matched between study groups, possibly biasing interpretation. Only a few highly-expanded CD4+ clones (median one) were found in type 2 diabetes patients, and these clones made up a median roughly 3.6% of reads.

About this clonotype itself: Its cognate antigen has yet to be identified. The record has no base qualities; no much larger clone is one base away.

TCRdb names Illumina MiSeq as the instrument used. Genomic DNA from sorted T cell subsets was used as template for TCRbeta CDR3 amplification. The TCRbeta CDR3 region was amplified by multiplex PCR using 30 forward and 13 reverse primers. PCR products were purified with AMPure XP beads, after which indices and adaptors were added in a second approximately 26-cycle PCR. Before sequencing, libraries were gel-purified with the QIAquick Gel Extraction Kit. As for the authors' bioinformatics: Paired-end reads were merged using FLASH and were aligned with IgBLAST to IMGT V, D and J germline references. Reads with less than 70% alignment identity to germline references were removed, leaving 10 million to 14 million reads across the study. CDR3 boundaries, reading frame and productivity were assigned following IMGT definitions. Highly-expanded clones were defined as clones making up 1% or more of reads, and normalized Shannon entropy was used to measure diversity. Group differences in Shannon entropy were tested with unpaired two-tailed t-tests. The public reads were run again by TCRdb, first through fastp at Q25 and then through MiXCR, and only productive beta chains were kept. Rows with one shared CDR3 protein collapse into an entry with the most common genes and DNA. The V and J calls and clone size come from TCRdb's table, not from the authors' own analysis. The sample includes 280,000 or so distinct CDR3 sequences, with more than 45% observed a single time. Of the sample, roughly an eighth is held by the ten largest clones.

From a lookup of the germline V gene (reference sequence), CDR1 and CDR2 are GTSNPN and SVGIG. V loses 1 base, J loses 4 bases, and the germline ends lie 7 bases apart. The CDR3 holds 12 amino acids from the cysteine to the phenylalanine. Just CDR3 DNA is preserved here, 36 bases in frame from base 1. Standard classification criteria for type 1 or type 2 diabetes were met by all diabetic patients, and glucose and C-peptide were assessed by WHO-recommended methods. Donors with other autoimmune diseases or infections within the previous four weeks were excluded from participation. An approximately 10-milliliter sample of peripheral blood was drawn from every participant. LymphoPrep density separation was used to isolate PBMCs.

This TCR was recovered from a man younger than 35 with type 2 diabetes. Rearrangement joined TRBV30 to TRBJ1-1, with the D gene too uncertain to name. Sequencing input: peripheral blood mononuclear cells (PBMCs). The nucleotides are TGTGCCTGGAGTGAGCAGTCCACTGAAGCTTTCTTT. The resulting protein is CAWSEQSTEAFF.